This TCR beta chain was captured by sequencing in a study of T cell responses to AZD1222 COVID-19 vaccine. Study-level results: Females made up more of the donors, who were largely white British, and clonal diversity may have come out too low. The CD4 TCRs associated with vaccination extended across spike and predominated at 160-218 and 743-854.

Profiled with immunoSEQ multiplex PCR; TCRdb holds only in-frame clones, not every one. The repertoire holds 100,000 to 150,000 clones, with approximately 94% as singletons. The V gene's germline CDR1 is LNHDA and CDR2 SQIVND (reference sequence). The CDR3 covers 14 residues. The V and J ends lost 3 bases and 2 bases respectively, with 9 bases between them. As for this clone: What it binds is not known.

The source was peripheral blood, collected on day 0 of AZD1222 vaccination. The receptor comes from an adult in good health. V gene TRBV19 combines with J gene TRBJ2-3; D call uncertain. CDR3 protein: CASSMRPLTDTQYF. DNA of the CDR3: TGTGCCAGTAGTATGAGGCCCCTCACAGATACGCAGTATTTT.